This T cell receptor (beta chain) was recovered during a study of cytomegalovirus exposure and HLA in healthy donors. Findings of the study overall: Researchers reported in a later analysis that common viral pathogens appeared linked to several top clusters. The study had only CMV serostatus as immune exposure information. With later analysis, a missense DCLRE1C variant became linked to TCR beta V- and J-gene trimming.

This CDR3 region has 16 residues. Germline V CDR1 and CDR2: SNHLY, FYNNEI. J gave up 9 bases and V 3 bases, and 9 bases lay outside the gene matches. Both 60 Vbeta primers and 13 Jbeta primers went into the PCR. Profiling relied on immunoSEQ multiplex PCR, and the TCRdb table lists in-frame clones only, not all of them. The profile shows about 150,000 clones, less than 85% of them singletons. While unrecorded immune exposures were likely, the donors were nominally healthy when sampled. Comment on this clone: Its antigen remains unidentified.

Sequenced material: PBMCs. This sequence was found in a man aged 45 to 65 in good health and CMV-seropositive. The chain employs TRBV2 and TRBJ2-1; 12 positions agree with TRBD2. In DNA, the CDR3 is TGTGCCAGCAGTGATCGGTTTGGACTAGCGGGACCTGAGCAGTTCTTC. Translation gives CASSDRFGLAGPEQFF.